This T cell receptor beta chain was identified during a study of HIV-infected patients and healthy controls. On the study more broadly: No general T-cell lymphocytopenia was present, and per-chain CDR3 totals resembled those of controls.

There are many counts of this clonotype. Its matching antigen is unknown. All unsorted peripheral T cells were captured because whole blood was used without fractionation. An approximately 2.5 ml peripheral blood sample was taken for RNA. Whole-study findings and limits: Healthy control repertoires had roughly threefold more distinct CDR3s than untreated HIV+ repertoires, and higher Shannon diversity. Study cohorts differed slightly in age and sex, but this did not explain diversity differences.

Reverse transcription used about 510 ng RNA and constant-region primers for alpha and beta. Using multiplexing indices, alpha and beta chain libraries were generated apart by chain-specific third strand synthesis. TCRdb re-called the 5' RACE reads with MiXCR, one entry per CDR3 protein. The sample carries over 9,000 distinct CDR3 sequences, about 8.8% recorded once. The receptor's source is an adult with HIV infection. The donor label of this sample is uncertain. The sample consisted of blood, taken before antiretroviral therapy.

CDR3 sequence (DNA): TGCAGTGCCCCTTCCGGGACTAGCGGCTACAATGAGCAGTTCTTC. Translation: CSAPSGTSGYNEQFF. The chain employs TRBV20-1 and TRBJ2-1; 11 nucleotides align to TRBD2. The germline V gene has CDR1 DFQATT and CDR2 SNEGSKA (reference sequence). The CDR3 contains 15 residues. The V gene end was trimmed by 6 bases and the J gene end by 3 bases; junction bases not matched to a gene: 7.